Given below is one T cell receptor beta chain in context. Its cognate antigen is unknown. The sample is drawn from a study of graft-versus-host responses after intestinal transplantation. Study-level background: Multivisceral, liver-intestinal, or isolated intestinal transplants were performed in recipients.

Study-wide points: The authors found GvH clones in recipient marrow, some appearing first in ileum or blood. The study associated peak circulating GvH clone levels with early post-transplant HvG declines. Patients with graft-donor T cell macrochimerism had high graft-versus-host to host-versus-graft clonal ratios in allografts.

This CDR3 has 13 residues. With 0 bases removed from V and 6 bases from J, the gap between germline ends came to 5 bases. Looked up from germline, CDR1 is SEHNR and CDR2 is FQNEAQ (reference sequence). Assay: immunoSEQ multiplex PCR; the TCRdb copy retains only in-frame clones and omits some. The profile shows roughly 100,000 clones, roughly 91% of them singletons. The sequence derives from a human donor who was the organ donor for an intestinal transplant. The specimen comprised unstimulated CD4+ T cells sorted from spleen or lymph node cells, sampled before transplant. This chain links TRBV7-9 with TRBJ2-2; D is uncertain. This CDR3 reads CASSLAEAGELFF. In DNA, the CDR3 is TGTGCCAGCAGCTTAGCCGAGGCCGGGGAGCTGTTTTTT.